Below, 24 T cell receptor beta chains from the same sample are listed, as sequenced in a study of metastatic and nonmetastatic thyroid tumors. With MiXCR, TCRdb reprocessed the PCR reads. The data contain about 43,000 clones, under 4% of them singletons. Ahead of thyroid surgery, no patient had received treatment of any kind. Material: blood. Source of these receptors: a female donor with papillary thyroid cancer or a benign thyroid nodule (not recorded which). Some clones in this sample may be carry-over from other donors' samples.

This clone was seen repeatedly, ten times or more. This chain connects TRBV6-1 to TRBJ1-2, with 8 nucleotides matching TRBD1. Germline CDR1 and CDR2: MNHNS and SASEGT. The CDR3 sequence is 16 residues long. J lost 7 bases, V lost 5 bases, and 15 bases had no gene match. The CDR3 bases are TGTGCCAGCAGTTTTAGGGCAGGGGGCACTTTTGGTGGCTACACCTTC. Protein sequence: CASSFRAGGTFGGYTF.

Ten or more counts support this clone. Other DNA sequences of this sample code for an identical CDR3. This chain links TRBV12-3 or TRBV12-4 with TRBJ1-1; D is undetermined. V gave up 6 bases and J gave up 0 bases, with 8 bases separating them. The CDR3 spans 13 residues. The CDR3 here is CASSRTVNTEAFF. The CDR3 coding sequence is TGTGCCAGCAGCCGGACGGTGAACACTGAAGCTTTCTTT.

This clone has more than one count but fewer than ten. This chain connects TRBV27 to TRBJ2-7; D may be TRBD1 (6 bases). Per the germline V gene, CDR1 is MNHEY and CDR2 is SMNVEV (reference sequence). There are 11 residues in the CDR3. V dropped 10 bases and J dropped 4 bases, with 11 bases sitting between them. The CDR3 nucleotides are TGTGCCACTGCTAGGGGGTACGAGCAGTACTTC. This sequence encodes CATARGYEQYF.

This clone appeared many times. The rearrangement links TRBV12-3 or TRBV12-4 to TRBJ2-3, with TRBD2 matching over 10 bases. CDR3 length: 15 amino acids. V lost 2 bases, J lost 3 bases, and 2 bases stayed unmatched. The CDR3, as DNA: TGTGCCAGCAGTTTATCTAGCGGGAGAACAGATACGCAGTATTTT. As protein: CASSLSSGRTDTQYF.

This clone was detected a few times. The chain is built from TRBV12-5 and TRBJ1-2, with unresolved D. CDR1 is LGHNT, CDR2 FRNRAP, per germline. V was cut by 3 bases and J by 8 bases, with 16 bases left in between. The CDR3 loop spans 14 amino acids. The CDR3 nucleotides are TGTGCTAGTGGTTTTCCGGCTGGGATGGGAGGCTACACCTTC. The encoded protein is CASGFPAGMGGYTF.

This clone was found many times. The chain carries TRBV30 and TRBJ1-4; D call uncertain. V dropped 1 base and J dropped 6 bases, with 6 bases sitting between them. CDR3 length: 12 amino acids. Per the germline V gene, CDR1 is GTSNPN and CDR2 is SVGIG (reference sequence). CDR3 bases: TGTGCCTGGAGTGCCGGGTATGAAAAACTGTTTTTT. Encoded protein: CAWSAGYEKLFF.

This clone came up many times. This rearrangement joins TRBV24-1 to TRBJ2-1; D gene uncertain. Trimming cost V 0 bases and J 10 bases, with 12 bases left between them. CDR3 length equals 14 residues. Germline-derived CDR1 and CDR2 are KGHDR and SFDVKD. CDR3 amino acids: CATSDLGSSEEQFF. The CDR3 region has the DNA TGTGCCACCAGTGATTTGGGGTCATCGGAGGAGCAGTTCTTC.

This clone has a count of ten or more. The J gene is TRBJ2-1, the V gene TRBV19; D is perhaps TRBD1 or TRBD2 (5 bases each). V was shortened by 6 bases and J by 8 bases, with 8 bases between the two germline ends. The CDR3 length is 11 residues. CDR1 and CDR2 (germline): LNHDA, SQIVND (reference sequence). The CDR3 sequence is CASRRGYEQFF. The CDR3 coding sequence is TGTGCCAGTAGGAGGGGCTATGAGCAGTTCTTC.

This clone was seen repeatedly, ten times or more. The chain joins TRBV7-8 to TRBJ1-4; 7 positions match TRBD1. The CDR3 has 14 residues. Germline loops: CDR1 SGHVS, CDR2 FQNEAQ. Unmatched junction bases numbered 6, after V lost 4 bases and J lost 7 bases. This CDR3 reads CASSSTGYGEKLFF. As DNA, the CDR3 is TGTGCCAGCAGCTCGACAGGGTACGGTGAAAAACTGTTTTTT. The variable domain in full, completed from reference TRBV7-8 and TRBJ1-4, reads GAGVSQSPRYKVAKRGQDVALRCDPISGHVSLFWYQQALGQGPEFLTYFQNEAQLDKSGLPSDRFFAERPEGSVSTLKIQRTQQEDSAVYLCASSSTGYGEKLFFGSGTQLSVL.

This clone was observed a handful of times. The CDR3 coding sequence is TGTGCCAGCAGCCTACTAGCGGGGGGGCCTTACGAGCAGTACTTC. It yields the protein CASSLLAGGPYEQYF. The rearrangement joins TRBV11-2 to TRBJ2-7; 13 bases are a match to TRBD2. Germline V CDR1 and CDR2: SGHAT, FQNNGV. Trimming cost V 5 bases and J 4 bases; bases outside gene matches: 5. The CDR3 is made up of 15 amino acids.

Many counts were recorded for this clone. The chain employs TRBV7-6 and TRBJ1-2, with 7 bases aligning to TRBD1. The V gene end was trimmed by 3 bases and the J gene end by 8 bases; junction bases not matched to a gene: 12. The CDR3 covers 15 residues. Looked up from germline, CDR1 is SGHVS and CDR2 is FNYEAQ. This CDR3 is CASSFQQGTDGGYTF. In DNA form, the CDR3 reads TGTGCCAGCAGCTTCCAACAGGGGACCGACGGGGGCTACACCTTC.

The rearrangement joins TRBV6-1 to TRBJ2-3; D perhaps matches TRBD1 (5 bases). Looked up from germline, CDR1 is MNHNS and CDR2 is SASEGT. The CDR3 has 12 amino acids. V lost 8 bases, J lost 0 bases, and 6 bases lay in between. As DNA, the CDR3 is TGTGCCAGCGGGGCTAGCACAGATACGCAGTATTTT. Encoded protein: CASGASTDTQYF.

This clone has more than one count but fewer than ten. The chain joins TRBV6-1 to TRBJ2-2; 7 nucleotides line up with TRBD1. The CDR3 covers 13 residues. Germline V gene lookup returns CDR1 MNHNS and CDR2 SASEGT. The J segment lost 6 bases and the V segment lost 5 bases, leaving 3 bases of the junction unmatched. The CDR3: CASSTQGAGELFF. The CDR3 bases are TGTGCCAGCAGTACGCAGGGGGCCGGGGAGCTGTTTTTT.

The rearrangement uses TRBV4-1 and TRBJ2-1; TRBD1 agrees at 7 bases. With 0 bases clipped from V and 4 bases from J, the junction kept 9 bases outside the gene matches. Germline-derived CDR1 and CDR2 are MGHRA and YSYEKL. The CDR3 spans 17 residues. Written as DNA, the CDR3 is TGCGCCAGCAGCCAAGATGGTGGCCAGGGGGTTTACAATGAGCAGTTCTTC. Protein: CASSQDGGQGVYNEQFF.

The sample holds a few counts of this clone. Sequence at one end of the junction differs from germline and may be a read error. The chain uses TRBV6-5 and TRBJ1-1, with TRBD1 matching over 7 bases. The V gene's germline CDR1 is MNHEY and CDR2 SVGAGI. This CDR3 is 17 amino acids long. The CDR3 loop reads CASSYSRQGGLNTKAFF. The CDR3 coding sequence is TGTGCCAGCAGTTACAGCCGACAGGGAGGGTTAAACACTAAAGCTTTCTTT.

This clone was detected many times. The gene calls are TRBV12-3 or TRBV12-4 and TRBJ2-7, with D possibly matching TRBD2 (5 bases). The CDR3 spans 12 residues. V lost 1 base and J lost 7, with 8 bases in between. The CDR3 nucleotides are TGTGCCAGCAGTTTAGTCCGAGGGGAGCAGTACTTC. It specifies CASSLVRGEQYF.

The table lists this clone with many counts. J is TRBJ1-1 and V is TRBV10-3; 10 bases line up with TRBD1. This CDR3 has 17 amino acids. CDR1 and CDR2 from the germline V gene are ENHRY and SYGVKD. Trimming cost V 3 bases and J 4 bases; bases outside gene matches: 11. CDR3 sequence (DNA): TGTGCCATCAGTGAATTACGGGGGGACAGGGGAAGCACTGAAGCTTTCTTT. Translated, it gives CAISELRGDRGSTEAFF.

This clone was observed many times. The chain is built from TRBV11-3 and TRBJ2-7; D unresolved. From germline, CDR1 is SGHNT and CDR2 YENEEA. The CDR3 consists of 15 residues. V was clipped by 3 bases and J by 6 bases, with 18 bases between them. The CDR3 sequence: CASSFKLRVRGEQYF. The CDR3 DNA is TGTGCCAGCAGCTTTAAGTTGAGAGTTCGTGGCGAGCAGTACTTC.

This clone was seen many times. The chain is built from TRBV20-1 and TRBJ2-7; tentative D call: TRBD2 (6 bases). CDR1 is DFQATT and CDR2 is SNEGSKA in the germline V gene (reference sequence). Deletions cut 2 bases from V and 4 bases from J, with 9 bases between. The CDR3 spans 12 residues. The CDR3 protein is CSARKTSYEQYF. As DNA, the CDR3 is TGCAGTGCTAGAAAGACTAGTTACGAGCAGTACTTC.

This clone was recorded at least ten times. V gene TRBV6-1 combines with J gene TRBJ2-1; 13 bases are a match to TRBD2. The CDR3 has 18 residues. Germline V gives CDR1 MNHNS, CDR2 SASEGT. V trimming: 6 bases; J trimming: 9 bases; junction bases outside the gene matches: 17. The CDR3 is CASRPGTSGNGVASEQFF. The CDR3 bases are TGTGCCAGCAGACCCGGGACTAGCGGGAACGGGGTGGCAAGTGAGCAGTTCTTC.

The V gene is TRBV20-1, the J gene TRBJ2-7, with 8 positions matching TRBD1. Germline CDR1 and CDR2: DFQATT and SNEGSKA (reference sequence). The CDR3 consists of 14 residues. V dropped 5 bases and J dropped 0; count of bases not matched to a gene: 6. CDR3 DNA: TGCAGTGCTGGGGGACAGGCTAGCTCCTACGAGCAGTACTTC. Its translation is CSAGGQASSYEQYF.

Ten or more counts support this clone. The chain joins TRBV19 to TRBJ2-1; 10 bases fit TRBD2. The CDR3 length is 17 residues. After removal of 0 bases from V and 4 bases from J, the junction contained 6 bases not matched to a gene. CDR1 and CDR2 from the germline V gene are LNHDA and SQIVND (reference sequence). CDR3: CASSIDPTSGFYNEQFF. In DNA form, the CDR3 reads TGTGCCAGTAGTATAGATCCGACTAGCGGGTTTTACAATGAGCAGTTCTTC. The variable domain in full, with the rest retrieved from reference TRBV19 and TRBJ2-1, is DGGITQSPKYLFRKEGQNVTLSCEQNLNHDAMYWYRQDPGQGLRLIYYSQIVNDFQKGDIAEGYSVSREKKESFPLTVTSAQKNPTAFYLCASSIDPTSGFYNEQFFGPGTRLTVL.

This clone has just a few counts. At one of its ends the junction is not consistent with the germline gene, which may arise from a read error. This specimen includes other DNA sequences encoding the same CDR3. The chain carries TRBV12-3 or TRBV12-4 and TRBJ2-7; D possibly corresponds to TRBD1 (7 bases). This CDR3 comprises 15 residues. The CDR3: CASSLYPQGGHEQYF. CDR3 DNA: TGTGCCAGCAGTCTATACCCCCAGGGGGGCCACGAACAGTACTTC.

The sample holds a few counts of this clone. This sequence may be a read error, since a much larger clone differs from it by one base. This chain connects TRBV20-1 to TRBJ2-7, with 7 bases that match TRBD2. Germline CDR1 DFQATT, CDR2 SNEGSKA (reference sequence). This CDR3 spans 13 amino acids. The CDR3 sequence is CSARGLVGNEQYF. DNA for the CDR3: TGCAGTGCCAGAGGACTAGTGGGAAACGAGCAGTACTTC.